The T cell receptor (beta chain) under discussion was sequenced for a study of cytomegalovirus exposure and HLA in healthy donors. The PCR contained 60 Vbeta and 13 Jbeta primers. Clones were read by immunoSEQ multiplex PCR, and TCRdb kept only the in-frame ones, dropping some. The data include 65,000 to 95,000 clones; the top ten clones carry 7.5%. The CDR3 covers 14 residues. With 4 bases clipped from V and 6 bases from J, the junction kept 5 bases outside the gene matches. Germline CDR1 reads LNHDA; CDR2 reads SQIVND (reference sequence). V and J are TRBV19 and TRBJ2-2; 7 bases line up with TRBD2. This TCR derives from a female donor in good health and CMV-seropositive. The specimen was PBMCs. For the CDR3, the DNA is TGTGCCAGTAGTAAGGTAGCGGGTTCCGGGGAGCTGTTTTTT. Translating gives CASSKVAGSGELFF. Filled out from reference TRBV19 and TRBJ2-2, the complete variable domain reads DGGITQSPKYLFRKEGQNVTLSCEQNLNHDAMYWYRQDPGQGLRLIYYSQIVNDFQKGDIAEGYSVSREKKESFPLTVTSAQKNPTAFYLCASSKVAGSGELFFGEGSRLTVL.